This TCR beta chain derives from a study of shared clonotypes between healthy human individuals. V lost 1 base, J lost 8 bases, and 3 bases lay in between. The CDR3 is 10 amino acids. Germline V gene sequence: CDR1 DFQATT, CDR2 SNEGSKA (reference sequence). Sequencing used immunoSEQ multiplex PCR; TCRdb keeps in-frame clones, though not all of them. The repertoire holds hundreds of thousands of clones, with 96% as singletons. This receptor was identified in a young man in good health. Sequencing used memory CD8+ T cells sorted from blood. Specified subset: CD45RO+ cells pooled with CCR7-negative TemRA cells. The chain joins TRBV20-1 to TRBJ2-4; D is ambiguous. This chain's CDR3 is CSARVDIQYF. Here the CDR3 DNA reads TGCAGTGCTAGAGTTGACATTCAGTACTTC.